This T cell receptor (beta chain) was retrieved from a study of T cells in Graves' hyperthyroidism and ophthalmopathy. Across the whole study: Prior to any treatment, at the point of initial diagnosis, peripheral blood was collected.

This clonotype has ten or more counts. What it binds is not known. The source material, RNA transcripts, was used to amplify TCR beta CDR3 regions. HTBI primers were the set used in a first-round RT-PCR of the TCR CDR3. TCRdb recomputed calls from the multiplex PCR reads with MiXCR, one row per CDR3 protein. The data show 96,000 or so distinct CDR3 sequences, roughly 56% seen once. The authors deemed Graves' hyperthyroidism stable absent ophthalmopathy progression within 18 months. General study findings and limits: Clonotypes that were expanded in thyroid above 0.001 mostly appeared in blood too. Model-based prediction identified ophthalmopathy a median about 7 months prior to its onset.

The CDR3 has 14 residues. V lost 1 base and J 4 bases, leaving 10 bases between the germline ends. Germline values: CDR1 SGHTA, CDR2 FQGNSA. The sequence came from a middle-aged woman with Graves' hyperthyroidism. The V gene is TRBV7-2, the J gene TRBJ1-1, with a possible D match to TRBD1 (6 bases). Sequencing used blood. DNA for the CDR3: TGTGCCAGCAGCTTAGGACAGGTGGGCACTGAAGCTTTCTTT. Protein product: CASSLGQVGTEAFF. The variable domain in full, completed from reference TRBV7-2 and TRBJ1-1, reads GAGVSQSPSNKVTEKGKDVELRCDPISGHTALYWYRQSLGQGLEFLIYFQGNSAPDKSGLPSDRFSAERTGGSVSTLTIQRTQQEDSAVYLCASSLGQVGTEAFFGQGTRLTVV.